A selection of T cell receptor beta chains follows, all from one sample in a study of somatic mutations in cytotoxic T cells in rheumatoid arthritis. Clones were sequenced by immunoSEQ multiplex PCR, and TCRdb holds only the in-frame ones, with some missing. The sample contains some 15,000 clones, 72% of which appear only once. The sample taken for sequencing was CD8+ T cells sorted from blood. These receptors came from an adult with rheumatoid arthritis. Each CDR3 is given with its conserved first and last residue. The D gene is left open where the match is weak. Where a row states a size, it is once, few, many or the class of an expanded clone; other rows omit it.

>-|15|few|TRBV4-1|TRBJ1-2
CASSQDLWTNYGYTF
TGCGCCAGCAGCCAGGACCTTTGGACTAACTATGGCTACACCTTC
>TRBD1|14|few|TRBV5-6|TRBJ2-7
CASSLGQVSYEQYF
TGTGCCAGCAGCCTAGGACAGGTCTCCTACGAGCAGTACTTC
>TRBD2|16|-|TRBV4-3|TRBJ2-3
CASSQEGTSGADTQYF
TGCGCCAGCAGCCAAGAGGGGACTAGCGGGGCAGATACGCAGTATTTT
>TRBD1|15|-|TRBV6-5|TRBJ2-7
CASSYRDRGSYEQYF
TGTGCCAGCAGTTACCGGGACAGGGGGTCCTACGAGCAGTACTTC
>TRBD1|14|-|TRBV30|TRBJ1-6
CAWSPGGSNSPLHF
TGTGCCTGGAGTCCAGGGGGAAGTAATTCACCCCTCCACTTT
>TRBD1|16|-|TRBV4-1|TRBJ2-1
CASSQDSGQGINEQFF
TGCGCCAGCAGCCAAGATAGCGGACAGGGGATCAATGAGCAGTTCTTC
>-|13|-|TRBV2|TRBJ1-2
CAKTGTESYGYTF
TGTGCCAAAACCGGGACTGAGAGCTATGGCTACACCTTC
>TRBD1|14|-|TRBV13|TRBJ2-7
CASSLTGASYEQYF
TGTGCCAGCAGCTTAACAGGGGCATCCTACGAGCAGTACTTC
>-|14|few|TRBV5-1|TRBJ2-7
CATSWGDTSYEQYF
TGCGCCACCAGCTGGGGGGACACTTCCTACGAGCAGTACTTC
>TRBD2|14|-|TRBV7-8|TRBJ2-5
CASSSGLSLQTQYF
TGTGCCAGCAGCTCGGGACTATCTTTGCAGACCCAGTACTTC
>-|16|-|TRBV4-3|TRBJ2-3
CASSPGHDAGRDTQYF
TGCGCCAGCAGCCCGGGACATGACGCGGGTCGAGATACGCAGTATTTT
>-|18|-|TRBV7-9|TRBJ2-2
CASSRIEEAGALAGELFF
TGTGCCAGCAGCCGTATAGAGGAGGCAGGGGCATTGGCCGGGGAGCTGTTTTTT
>-|16|-|TRBV5-4|TRBJ1-1
CASTRTLGGLDGEAFF
TGTGCCAGCACCCGGACCCTCGGAGGTCTGGACGGTGAAGCTTTCTTT
>TRBD1|18|-|TRBV4-2|TRBJ2-1
CASSQDPGTGSSYNEQFF
TGTGCCAGCAGCCAAGACCCGGGGACAGGGAGCTCCTACAATGAGCAGTTCTTC
>-|15|-|TRBV6-5|TRBJ2-5
CASSWDSKYQETQYF
TGTGCCAGCAGTTGGGACTCAAAGTACCAAGAGACCCAGTACTTC
>TRBD2|15|-|TRBV7-2|TRBJ2-7
CASSPLAGDSYEQYF
TGTGCCAGCAGCCCTCTAGCGGGGGACTCCTACGAGCAGTACTTC
>-|11|-|TRBV5-8|TRBJ1-5
CASSFDQPQHF
TGTGCCAGCAGCTTTGATCAGCCCCAGCATTTT
>-|13|-|TRBV6-1|TRBJ1-6
CASTERVLSPLHF
TGTGCCAGCACCGAAAGGGTCCTTTCACCCCTCCACTTT
>-|16|-|TRBV4-1|TRBJ2-7
CASSQRDRGGISVQYF
-
>-|14|-|TRBV5-1|TRBJ1-2
CASSLEGQLYGYTF
TGCGCCAGCAGCTTGGAAGGACAGCTCTATGGCTACACCTTC
>-|15|-|TRBV7-9|TRBJ1-1
CASSLGDVKNTEAFF
TGTGCCAGCAGCTTAGGGGATGTGAAGAACACTGAAGCTTTCTTT
>-|12|-|TRBV5-4|TRBJ2-7
CASSLTDYEQYF
TGTGCCAGCAGCTTGACTGACTACGAGCAGTACTTC
>-|15|-|TRBV5-6|TRBJ1-6
CASSLGQTNNSPLHF
TGTGCCAGCAGCTTGGGACAGACTAATAATTCACCCCTCCACTTT
>-|15|-|TRBV19|TRBJ1-5
CASGVGGLGNQPQHF
TGTGCCAGTGGAGTCGGGGGCCTTGGCAATCAGCCCCAGCATTTT
>TRBD1|11|-|TRBV5-6|TRBJ2-5
CASGQGVAQYF
TGTGCCAGCGGACAGGGGGTTGCCCAGTACTTC
>-|16|-|TRBV27|TRBJ2-5
CASSTTGLGAQETQYF
TGTGCCAGCAGCACTACAGGCTTGGGGGCCCAAGAGACCCAGTACTTC
>-|18|-|TRBV7-8|TRBJ2-7
CASSLSLGGLEGSYEQYF
TGTGCCAGCAGCTTGAGTCTTGGGGGACTCGAGGGCTCCTACGAGCAGTACTTC
>-|16|-|TRBV18|TRBJ1-4
CASSPGPAGRAEKLFF
TGTGCCAGCTCACCGGGCCCCGCGGGCAGGGCCGAAAAACTGTTTTTT
>TRBD1|16|-|TRBV11-2|TRBJ2-2
CASSFPDRVNTGELFF
TGTGCCAGCAGCTTTCCCGACAGGGTCAACACCGGGGAGCTGTTTTTT
>TRBD1|16|-|TRBV4-2|TRBJ1-2
CASSQDGQGSIYGYTF
TGTGCCAGCAGCCAAGATGGACAGGGCTCTATCTACGGCTACACCTTC
>-|16|-|TRBV18|TRBJ1-1
CASSPSIGNLNTEAFF
TGTGCCAGCTCACCATCGATAGGAAATCTGAACACTGAAGCTTTCTTT
>-|15|-|TRBV27|TRBJ2-1
CASSPPQRVGVEQFF
TGTGCCAGCAGTCCCCCCCAGCGCGTAGGGGTCGAGCAGTTCTTC
>-|16|-|TRBV7-3|TRBJ2-2
CASSPWGGADTGELFF
TGTGCCAGCAGCCCCTGGGGGGGGGCAGACACCGGGGAGCTGTTTTTT
>-|17|-|TRBV4-3|TRBJ2-6
CASSQETGRVGANVLTF
TGCGCCAGCAGCCAAGAGACAGGGAGGGTTGGGGCCAACGTCCTGACTTTC
>TRBD1|15|-|TRBV5-1|TRBJ1-4
CASSTGTGGDEKLFF
TGCGCCAGCAGCACCGGGACAGGGGGCGATGAAAAACTGTTTTTT
>-|17|-|TRBV4-1|TRBJ1-3
CASSQVSLHLSGNTIYF
TGCGCCAGCAGCCAAGTGTCTCTTCACCTCTCTGGAAACACCATATATTTT
>TRBD1|12|-|TRBV5-6|TRBJ2-7
CASSLQGAEQYF
TGTGCCAGCAGCTTGCAGGGGGCTGAGCAGTACTTC
>-|12|-|TRBV5-1|TRBJ1-1
CASSFAGVEAFF
TGCGCCAGCAGCTTTGCAGGGGTTGAAGCTTTCTTT
>TRBD2|16|-|TRBV27|TRBJ2-3
CASRTGLAVVADTQYF
TGTGCCAGCAGAACGGGACTAGCGGTGGTGGCAGATACGCAGTATTTT
>TRBD1|14|-|TRBV27|TRBJ1-2
CASSLHRGSHGYTF
TGTGCCAGCAGTTTACACAGGGGGTCTCATGGCTACACCTTC
>TRBD1|18|-|TRBV4-3|TRBJ1-2
CASSQVGFGTGALYGYTF
TGCGCCAGCAGCCAAGTTGGGTTTGGGACAGGGGCGTTATATGGCTACACCTTC
>TRBD1|14|-|TRBV6-5|TRBJ2-5
CASSDRGPQETQYF
TGTGCCAGCAGTGACAGGGGACCCCAAGAGACCCAGTACTTC
>-|13|few|TRBV30|TRBJ2-7
CAWSGGISYEQYF
TGTGCCTGGAGCGGGGGTATCTCCTACGAGCAGTACTTC
>TRBD1|19|-|TRBV28|TRBJ1-2
CASSLVGRTGLLANYGYTF
TGTGCCAGCAGTTTGGTCGGCCGGACAGGGCTGTTAGCTAACTATGGCTACACCTTC
>-|15|-|TRBV19|TRBJ2-7
CASRVSEDGFYEQYF
TGTGCCAGTAGAGTCAGTGAGGACGGATTCTACGAGCAGTACTTC
>-|12|-|TRBV7-9|TRBJ2-7
CASSSGQDEQYF
TGTGCCAGCAGCTCCGGCCAGGACGAGCAGTACTTC
>TRBD1|15|-|TRBV9|TRBJ2-1
CASSVWDRGGYEQFF
TGTGCCAGCAGCGTTTGGGACAGGGGCGGGTATGAGCAGTTCTTC
>TRBD2|13|-|TRBV15|TRBJ2-7
CATSGQAGDEQYF
TGTGCCACCAGCGGCCAAGCGGGGGATGAGCAGTACTTC
>TRBD2|17|-|TRBV7-9|TRBJ2-1
CASSFPLGTSGAHEQFF
TGTGCCAGCAGCTTTCCGCTAGGGACTAGCGGGGCCCACGAGCAGTTCTTC
>-|15|-|TRBV2|TRBJ1-5
CASSLPRGGIQPQHF
TGTGCCAGCAGTCTCCCTAGGGGGGGGATTCAGCCCCAGCATTTT
>TRBD1|14|-|TRBV2|TRBJ1-2
CASSKQGAGYGYTF
TGTGCCAGCAGTAAGCAGGGGGCGGGCTATGGCTACACCTTC
>-|18|few|TRBV7-9|TRBJ1-1
CASSSTRTGQSLNTEAFF
TGTGCCAGCAGCTCTACTCGAACAGGACAGTCGCTTAACACTGAAGCTTTCTTT
>-|14|few|TRBV6-1|TRBJ1-5
CASRTRGYNQPQHF
TGTGCCAGCAGGACTCGGGGCTACAATCAGCCCCAGCATTTT
>-|16|-|TRBV28|TRBJ2-7
CASSPWTGPTSNEQYF
TGTGCCAGCAGTCCCTGGACGGGCCCGACTTCGAACGAGCAGTACTTC
>-|12|few|TRBV7-9|TRBJ1-6
CASSFSTSPLHF
TGTGCCAGCAGCTTTAGTACCTCACCCCTCCACTTT
>TRBD1|14|-|TRBV4-1|TRBJ2-5
CASSQDQGVGEQYF
TGCGCCAGCAGCCAAGATCAGGGGGTGGGGGAGCAGTACTTC
>-|16|-|TRBV7-9|TRBJ2-6
CASSFTGQPGANVLTF
TGTGCCAGCAGCTTCACTGGACAGCCTGGGGCCAACGTCCTGACTTTC
>-|13|-|TRBV13|TRBJ2-1
CASSFDPQNEQFF
TGTGCCAGCAGCTTTGACCCGCAGAATGAGCAGTTCTTC
>TRBD2|15|-|TRBV9|TRBJ2-5
CASSVGLAGEETQYF
TGTGCCAGCAGCGTCGGACTAGCGGGAGAAGAGACCCAGTACTTC
>-|14|-|TRBV4-2|TRBJ2-7
CASSQEFQPYEQYF
TGTGCCAGCAGCCAAGAATTCCAGCCCTACGAGCAGTACTTC